Listed here are 3 T cell receptor beta chains from one sample, sequenced in a study of response to subunit inactivated influenza vaccine. MiXCR, run by TCRdb on the RT-PCR reads, gives a single entry per CDR3 protein. Here the sample spans about 620,000 distinct CDR3 sequences, around 11% being singletons. This sample was also put to use in a study of T cells expressing NK-cell markers. That source reports: TCR beta libraries carry UMIs added by 5'RACE template switching.

The sequences come from PBMCs from blood, collected on the day of vaccination. The receptor source for this set is a man aged 50 or older who received an inactivated influenza vaccine.

The CDR3, as DNA: TGTGCCAGCAGCCCGACTGATCGGGACGAGAACACCGGGGAGCTGTTTTTT. Amino acid sequence: CASSPTDRDENTGELFF. The chain carries TRBV12-3 or TRBV12-4 and TRBJ2-2; D might be TRBD1 or TRBD2, each matching 5 bases. This CDR3 comprises 17 residues. V lost 6 bases to trimming and J lost 1 base, with 18 bases between them.

This clonotype was observed a few times. The chain carries TRBV6-5 and TRBJ2-7; D possibly matches TRBD1 or TRBD2 (5 bases each). In germline, CDR1 is MNHEY, CDR2 SVGAGI. V shed 2 bases and J shed 2 bases, with 19 bases lying between them. CDR3 size: 17 residues. The CDR3 DNA reads TGTGCCAGCAGTTACCGCTTAAACGGGGCAGTACCCTACGAGCAGTACTTC. Its protein is CASSYRLNGAVPYEQYF.

This clonotype was detected many times. V is TRBV6-5 and J is TRBJ1-1; D perhaps matches TRBD1 (5 bases). Trimming cost V 0 bases and J 1 base, with 12 bases left between them. The CDR3 runs to 16 residues. Germline V gives CDR1 MNHEY, CDR2 SVGAGI. As DNA, the CDR3 is TGTGCCAGCAGTTACTCGGAATGGGGCGAGAACACTGAAGCTTTCTTT. Translated: CASSYSEWGENTEAFF.